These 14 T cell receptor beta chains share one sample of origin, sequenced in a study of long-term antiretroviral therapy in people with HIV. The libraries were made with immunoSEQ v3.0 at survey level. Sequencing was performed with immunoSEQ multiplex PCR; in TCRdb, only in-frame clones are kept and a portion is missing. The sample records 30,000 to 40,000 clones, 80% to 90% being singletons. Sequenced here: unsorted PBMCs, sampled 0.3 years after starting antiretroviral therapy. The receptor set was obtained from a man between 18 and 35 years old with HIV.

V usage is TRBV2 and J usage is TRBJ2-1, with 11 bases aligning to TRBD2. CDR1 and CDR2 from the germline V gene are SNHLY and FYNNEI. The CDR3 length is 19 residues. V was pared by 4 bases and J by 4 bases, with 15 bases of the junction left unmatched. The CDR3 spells CASSGFRLAGRGDYNEQFF. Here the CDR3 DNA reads TGTGCCAGCAGTGGTTTCCGACTAGCGGGGAGGGGGGATTACAATGAGCAGTTCTTC.

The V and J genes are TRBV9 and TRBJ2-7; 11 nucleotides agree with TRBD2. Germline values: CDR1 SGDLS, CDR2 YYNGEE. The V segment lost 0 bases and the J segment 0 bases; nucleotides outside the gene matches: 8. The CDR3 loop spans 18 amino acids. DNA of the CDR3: TGTGCCAGCAGCGTAGGCCTAGCGGGGGGTTCTAGCTCCTACGAGCAGTACTTC. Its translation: CASSVGLAGGSSSYEQYF.

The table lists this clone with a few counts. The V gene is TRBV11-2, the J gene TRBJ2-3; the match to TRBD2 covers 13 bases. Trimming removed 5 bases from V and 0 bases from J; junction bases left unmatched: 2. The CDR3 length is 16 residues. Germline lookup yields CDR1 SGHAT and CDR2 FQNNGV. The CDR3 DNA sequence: TGTGCCAGCAGCCCGGGACTAGCGGGAAGCACAGATACGCAGTATTTT. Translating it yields CASSPGLAGSTDTQYF.

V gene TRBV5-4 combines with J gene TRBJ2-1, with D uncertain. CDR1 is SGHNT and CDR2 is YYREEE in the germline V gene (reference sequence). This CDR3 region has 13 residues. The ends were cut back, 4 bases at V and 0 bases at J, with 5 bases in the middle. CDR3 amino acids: CASSESSYNEQFF. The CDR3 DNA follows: TGTGCCAGCAGCGAGAGCTCCTACAATGAGCAGTTCTTC.

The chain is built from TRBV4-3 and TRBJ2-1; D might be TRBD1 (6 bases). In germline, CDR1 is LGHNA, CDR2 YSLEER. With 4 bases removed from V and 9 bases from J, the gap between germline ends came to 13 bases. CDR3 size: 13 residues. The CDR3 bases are TGCGCCAGCAGCCCGTCAGGGGCACCTGAGCAGTTCTTC. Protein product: CASSPSGAPEQFF.

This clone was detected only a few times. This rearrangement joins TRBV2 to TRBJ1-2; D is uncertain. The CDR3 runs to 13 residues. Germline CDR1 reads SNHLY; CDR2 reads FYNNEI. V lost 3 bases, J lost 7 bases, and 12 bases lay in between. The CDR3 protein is CASSDEPGFGYTF. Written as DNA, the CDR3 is TGTGCCAGCAGTGACGAACCTGGGTTTGGCTACACCTTC.

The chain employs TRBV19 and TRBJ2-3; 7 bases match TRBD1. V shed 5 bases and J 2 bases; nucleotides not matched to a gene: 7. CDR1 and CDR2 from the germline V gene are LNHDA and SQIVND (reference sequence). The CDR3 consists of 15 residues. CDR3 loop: CASSYRDRDTDTQYF. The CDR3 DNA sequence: TGTGCCAGTAGTTACCGGGACAGAGACACAGATACGCAGTATTTT.

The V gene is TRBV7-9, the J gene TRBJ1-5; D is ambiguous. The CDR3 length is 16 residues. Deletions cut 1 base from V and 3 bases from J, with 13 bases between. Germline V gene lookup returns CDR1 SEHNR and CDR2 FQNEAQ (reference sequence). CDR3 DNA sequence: TGTGCCAGCAGCTTAGGATTCCGAGATCTCAATCAGCCCCAGCATTTT. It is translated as CASSLGFRDLNQPQHF.

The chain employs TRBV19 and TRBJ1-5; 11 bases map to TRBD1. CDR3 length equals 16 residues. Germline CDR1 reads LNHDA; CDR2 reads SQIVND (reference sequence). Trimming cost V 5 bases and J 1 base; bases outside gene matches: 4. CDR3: CASSGTGGGSNQPQHF. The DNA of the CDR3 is TGTGCCAGTAGTGGGACAGGGGGAGGGAGCAATCAGCCCCAGCATTTT. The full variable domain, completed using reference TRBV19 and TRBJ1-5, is DGGITQSPKYLFRKEGQNVTLSCEQNLNHDAMYWYRQDPGQGLRLIYYSQIVNDFQKGDIAEGYSVSREKKESFPLTVTSAQKNPTAFYLCASSGTGGGSNQPQHFGDGTRLSIL.

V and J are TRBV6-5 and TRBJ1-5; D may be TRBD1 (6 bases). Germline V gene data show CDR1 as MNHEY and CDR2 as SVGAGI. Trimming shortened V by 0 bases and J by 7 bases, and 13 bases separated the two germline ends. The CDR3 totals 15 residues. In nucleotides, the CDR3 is TGTGCCAGCAGTTACTCATCGGGGGGCGGGCAGCCCCAGCATTTT. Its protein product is CASSYSSGGGQPQHF.

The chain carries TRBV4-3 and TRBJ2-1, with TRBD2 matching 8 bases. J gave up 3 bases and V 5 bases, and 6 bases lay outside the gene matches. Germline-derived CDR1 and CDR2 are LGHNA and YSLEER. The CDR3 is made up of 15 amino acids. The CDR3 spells CASSSSLAGYNEQFF. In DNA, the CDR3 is TGCGCCAGCAGCTCCTCTCTAGCGGGCTACAATGAGCAGTTCTTC.

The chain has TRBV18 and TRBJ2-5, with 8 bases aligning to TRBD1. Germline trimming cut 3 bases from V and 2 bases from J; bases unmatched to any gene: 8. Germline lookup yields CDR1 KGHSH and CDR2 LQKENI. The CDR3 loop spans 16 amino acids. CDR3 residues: CASSPGQGRGQETQYF. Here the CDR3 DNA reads TGTGCCAGCTCACCCGGACAGGGCCGGGGGCAAGAGACCCAGTACTTC.

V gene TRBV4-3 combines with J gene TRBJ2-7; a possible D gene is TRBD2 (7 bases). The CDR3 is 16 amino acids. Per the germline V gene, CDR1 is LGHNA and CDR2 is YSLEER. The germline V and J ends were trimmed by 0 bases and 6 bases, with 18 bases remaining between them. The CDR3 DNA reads TGCGCCAGCAGCCAAGAGGGGGGCGGGAGACTCGGCGAGCAGTACTTC. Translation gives CASSQEGGGRLGEQYF.

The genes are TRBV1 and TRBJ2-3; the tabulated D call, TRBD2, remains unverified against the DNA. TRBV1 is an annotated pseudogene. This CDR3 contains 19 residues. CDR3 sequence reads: CTSSQLPSGLAASTDTQYF. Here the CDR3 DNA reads TGCACCAGCAGCCAATTACCGTCCGGACTAGCGGCTAGCACAGATACGCAGTATTTT.